This TCR beta chain is from a study of blood T cells in healthy people across ages. Broader study findings: TCR beta diversity per million T cells fell roughly linearly with age. In long-lived donors, naive CD4+ cell counts and diversity exceeded those of aged donors.

Germline V CDR1 and CDR2: SGHRS, YFSETQ. The CDR3 runs to 14 residues. The V gene end was trimmed by 2 bases and the J gene end by 3 bases; junction bases not matched to a gene: 3. Turning to this clonotype: As yet, its antigen is unknown.

A second about 6 to 12 cycle PCR used barcoded and J-beta primers. TCRdb redid the calling of the 5' RACE reads with MiXCR, one entry per CDR3 protein. Here the sample spans some 890,000 distinct CDR3 sequences, approximately 32% being singletons. This same sample was also part of a study on T cells of mothers and their children. That work adds: A few mothers and their six children, all healthy Caucasians, donated.

The sequencing input was blood. This TCR was sampled from a middle-aged woman in good health. This chain connects TRBV5-1 to TRBJ2-5, with 8 bases matching TRBD2. CDR3 amino acids: CASSFHSGEETQYF. The DNA for the CDR3 is TGCGCCAGCAGCTTTCATAGCGGGGAAGAGACCCAGTACTTC. Drawing the rest from reference TRBV5-1 and TRBJ2-5, the complete variable domain is KAGVTQTPRYLIKTRGQQVTLSCSPISGHRSVSWYQQTPGQGLQFLFEYFSETQRNKGNFPGRFSGRQFSNSRSEMNVSTLELGDSALYLCASSFHSGEETQYFGPGTRLLVL.